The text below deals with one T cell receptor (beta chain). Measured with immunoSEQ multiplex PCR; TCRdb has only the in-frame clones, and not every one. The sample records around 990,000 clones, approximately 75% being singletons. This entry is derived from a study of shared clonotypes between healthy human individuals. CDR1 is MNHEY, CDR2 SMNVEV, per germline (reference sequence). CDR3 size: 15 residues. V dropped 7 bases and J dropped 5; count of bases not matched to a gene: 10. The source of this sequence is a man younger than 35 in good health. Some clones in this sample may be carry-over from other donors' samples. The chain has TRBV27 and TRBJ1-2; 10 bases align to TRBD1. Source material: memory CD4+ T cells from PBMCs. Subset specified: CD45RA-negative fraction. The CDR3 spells CASKSTGGAGYGYTF. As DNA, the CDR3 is TGTGCCAGCAAGTCGACAGGGGGCGCGGGGTATGGCTACACCTTC.